A single sample gave rise to the 19 T cell receptor beta chains below, sequenced in a study of blood T cell repertoires in COVID-19. Only in-frame clones appear in the TCRdb table, and some are missing; sequencing was by immunoSEQ multiplex PCR. The sample yields some 300,000 clones, around 90% seen once. The sequencing sample was made of PBMCs or T cells enriched from blood (not recorded which). All receptors derive from a woman under 40 who had recovered from COVID-19.

Comments on this clone: Mismatch with germline at one junction end may stem from a read error. This chain links TRBV30 with TRBJ2-7; TRBD1 matches 9 bases. CDR3 length: 13 residues. Looked up from germline, CDR1 is GTSNPN and CDR2 is SVGIG (reference sequence). For the CDR3, the DNA is TGTGCCTGGAGTGTACTGGCCGGGACAGGGCCTTCCTTC. This encodes CAWSVLAGTGPSF.

The chain carries TRBV7-3 and TRBJ2-5, with 7 bases identical to TRBD2. With 4 bases clipped from V and 1 base from J, the junction kept 6 bases outside the gene matches. This CDR3 is built from 15 residues. Germline CDR1 reads SGHTA; CDR2 reads FQGTGA. The CDR3 DNA follows: TGTGCCAGCAGCTCCACCGGGACTATCCAAGAGACCCAGTACTTC. The encoded protein is CASSSTGTIQETQYF.

The chain carries TRBV3-1 (or the pseudogene TRBV3-2) and TRBJ2-1; 11 bases align to TRBD2. Trimming removed 8 bases from V and 5 bases from J; junction bases left unmatched: 5. CDR3 length: 14 amino acids. Germline CDR1 reads LGHDT; CDR2 reads YNNKEL (reference sequence). The CDR3 DNA sequence: TGTGCCAGCTCGGGACTAGCGGCCCACAATGAGCAGTTCTTC. Protein sequence: CASSGLAAHNEQFF.

The chain employs TRBV2 and TRBJ2-7; D gene unclear. The CDR3 is 12 amino acids. CDR1 is SNHLY and CDR2 is FYNNEI in the germline V gene. The V end lost 4 bases, the J end lost 2 bases, and 6 bases lay between the germline ends. The chain's CDR3 is CASSAPTYEQYF. In DNA form, the CDR3 reads TGTGCCAGCAGTGCCCCCACCTACGAGCAGTACTTC.

This chain links TRBV2 with TRBJ2-3; 10 nucleotides align to TRBD2. The CDR3 contains 15 residues. The V segment lost 9 bases and the J segment 1 base; nucleotides outside the gene matches: 7. The germline CDR1 and CDR2 sequences are SNHLY and FYNNEI. CDR3 residues: CARGSGGPGTDTQYF. The CDR3 DNA is TGTGCCAGAGGTAGCGGGGGGCCCGGCACAGATACGCAGTATTTT.

V and J are TRBV30 and TRBJ1-1; the D gene is possibly TRBD1 (6 bases). The V gene lost 5 bases and the J gene lost 5 bases, with 12 bases spanning the gap. Germline V gene sequence: CDR1 GTSNPN, CDR2 SVGIG (reference sequence). This CDR3 comprises 12 residues. This CDR3 reads CAWRRGATEAFF. CDR3 DNA: TGTGCCTGGCGCCGGGGGGCGACTGAAGCTTTCTTT.

The V gene is TRBV21-1, the J gene TRBJ1-3; TRBD1, the table's D call, was not compared with the DNA. TRBV21-1 is classified as a pseudogene. The CDR3 is 23 amino acids. CDR3 in amino acids: CASSKVGGTVSLAKAEPRNTIYF. Here the CDR3 DNA reads TGTGCCAGCAGCAAAGTAGGGGGAACAGTGAGTCTCGCTAAGGCCGAACCGAGAAACACCATATATTTT.

The rearrangement links TRBV6-5 to TRBJ1-1; 7 nucleotides align to TRBD1. With V trimmed by 2 bases and J by 7 bases, 4 bases remained unmatched. Germline CDR1 and CDR2: MNHEY and SVGAGI. The CDR3 runs 13 residues. The DNA for the CDR3 is TGTGCCAGCAGTTACACGACAGGGATTGAAGCTTTCTTT. Its translation: CASSYTTGIEAFF.

The chain couples TRBV28 to TRBJ1-5; 7 bases fit TRBD1. V lost 2 bases and J lost 1; bases outside the gene matches: 8. The CDR3 is 17 residues long. CDR1 is MDHEN, CDR2 SYDVKM, per germline. In DNA form, the CDR3 reads TGTGCCAGCAGTTTAGATGCCAGGGGGGCAAGCAATCAGCCCCAGCATTTT. This gives the protein CASSLDARGASNQPQHF. The whole variable domain, remainder taken from reference TRBV28 and TRBJ1-5, is DVKVTQSSRYLVKRTGEKVFLECVQDMDHENMFWYRQDPGLGLRLIYFSYDVKMKEKGDIPEGYSVSREKKERFSLILESASTNQTSMYLCASSLDARGASNQPQHFGDGTRLSIL.

V usage is TRBV28 and J usage is TRBJ2-7, with unresolved D. The CDR3 has 11 amino acids. Trimming removed 4 bases at V and 7 bases at J, with 8 bases between. Germline V gene lookup returns CDR1 MDHEN and CDR2 SYDVKM. The CDR3, as DNA: TGTGCCAGCAGTTCTTTTAGAGAGCAGTACTTC. Translation gives CASSSFREQYF. Drawing the rest from reference TRBV28 and TRBJ2-7, the complete variable domain is DVKVTQSSRYLVKRTGEKVFLECVQDMDHENMFWYRQDPGLGLRLIYFSYDVKMKEKGDIPEGYSVSREKKERFSLILESASTNQTSMYLCASSSFREQYFGPGTRLTVT.

The chain recombines TRBV3-1 (or the pseudogene TRBV3-2) with TRBJ1-2; 7 nucleotides agree with TRBD1. Per germline, CDR1 LGHDT and CDR2 YNNKEL (reference sequence). V lost 3 bases, J lost 4 bases, and 11 bases stayed unmatched. There are 16 residues in the CDR3. In DNA, the CDR3 is TGTGCCAGCAGCCACTACAATCCCGACAGGGTCTATGGCTACACCTTC. Translating gives CASSHYNPDRVYGYTF.

J is TRBJ1-5 and V is TRBV9, with D possibly being TRBD1 (5 bases). The ends were cut back, 1 base at V and 2 bases at J, with 7 bases in the middle. CDR1 and CDR2 from the germline V gene are SGDLS and YYNGEE. The CDR3 length is 14 residues. CDR3 DNA: TGTGCCAGCAGCGTAACAGGAGGCAATCAGCCCCAGCATTTT. Encoded protein: CASSVTGGNQPQHF.

The chain joins TRBV7-9 to TRBJ1-4, with 8 positions matching TRBD1. V lost 7 bases and J lost 6; bases outside the gene matches: 13. The length of the CDR3 is 16 residues. From germline, CDR1 is SEHNR and CDR2 FQNEAQ (reference sequence). The CDR3 protein is CASIKRDRFAYEKLFF. For the CDR3, the DNA is TGTGCCAGCATTAAGCGGGACAGGTTTGCGTATGAAAAACTGTTTTTT.

The chain has TRBV12-3 or TRBV12-4 and TRBJ1-5; possible D gene TRBD1, 5 bases. The CDR3 spans 12 residues. Deletions cut 2 bases from V and 6 bases from J, with 5 bases between. CDR3 nucleotides: TGTGCCAGCAGTTTACAGGGTCAGCCCCAGCATTTT. Protein product: CASSLQGQPQHF.

This rearrangement joins TRBV5-5 to TRBJ1-1; D remains ambiguous. From germline, CDR1 is SGHKS and CDR2 YYEKEE (reference sequence). CDR3 length: 13 residues. V was clipped by 7 bases and J by 0 bases, with 10 bases between them. The CDR3 DNA sequence: TGTGCCAGCGACATGGGAGTGAACACTGAAGCTTTCTTT. Translating it yields CASDMGVNTEAFF.

The V and J genes are TRBV20-1 and TRBJ2-5, with 10 bases lining up with TRBD2. The CDR3 is 15 amino acids. V lost 3 bases to trimming and J lost 1 base; unmatched junction nucleotides: 5. Germline V gene data show CDR1 as DFQATT and CDR2 as SNEGSKA (reference sequence). As DNA, the CDR3 is TGCAGTGCTAGTCCACTAGCGGGACGCCAAGAGACCCAGTACTTC. Residues: CSASPLAGRQETQYF.

The V and J genes are TRBV10-3 and TRBJ1-3; D unresolved. The CDR3 is 13 amino acids. V was trimmed by 7 bases and J by 0 bases, leaving 7 bases between them. Germline V gene sequence: CDR1 ENHRY, CDR2 SYGVKD. CDR3 region: CAITINSGNTIYF. CDR3 in DNA: TGTGCCATCACTATTAACTCTGGAAACACCATATATTTT.

The chain combines TRBV18 with TRBJ1-2; unclear D gene. V gave up 0 bases and J gave up 8 bases, with 19 bases separating them. Germline assignment: CDR1 KGHSH and CDR2 LQKENI. The CDR3 runs to 16 residues. The CDR3 DNA is TGTGCCAGCTCACCACCTCTTGATGGGCCGAGACGCGGCTACACCTTC. This codes for CASSPPLDGPRRGYTF.

The chain recombines TRBV7-9 with TRBJ2-1; 7 bases agree with TRBD1. Germline loops: CDR1 SEHNR, CDR2 FQNEAQ (reference sequence). The CDR3 consists of 12 residues. The ends lost 4 bases at V and 10 bases at J; junction bases unmatched: 4. CDR3 DNA: TGTGCCAGCAGCTCCTACAGGGGAGAGCAGTTCTTC. The encoded protein is CASSSYRGEQFF.